This TCR beta chain is from a study of T cell responses to AZD1222 COVID-19 vaccine. The table came from immunoSEQ multiplex PCR; TCRdb's copy has only in-frame clones and leaves some out. In the table there are some 130,000 clones, about 90% of which are singletons. This CDR3 has 16 amino acids. Trimming stripped 3 bases from V and 0 bases from J, with 12 bases between. Germline loops: CDR1 LNHDA, CDR2 SQIVND (reference sequence). With regard to this clone: The antigen remains undetermined.

Findings and caveats of the study: Baseline seropositivity characterized only a handful of AZD1222 recipients. Repertoires were obtained solely post-peak T cell response. Females outnumbered males among donors, who were mostly white British; clonal diversity was possibly underestimated. Compared with day 0, the breadth and depth of the Spike-specific TCR repertoire rose significantly after two doses of AZD1222.

Sequencing was performed on peripheral blood, taken on day 0 of AZD1222 vaccination. The V gene is TRBV19, the J gene TRBJ2-4; tentative D call: TRBD1 (5 bases). This TCR derives from an adult in good health. The CDR3: CASSIRQTIAKNIQYF. CDR3 coding DNA: TGTGCCAGTAGTATCCGACAGACAATAGCCAAAAACATTCAGTACTTC.